Detailed here is one T cell receptor (beta chain). This clonotype was observed many times. The specificity of this receptor is unknown. Within one base of it there is no much larger clone, and no base qualities were kept. The source of the sample is a study of neurological immune-mediated disorders (dated by TCRdb to between 2018 and 2021). Some background on the complete study: Among the roughly 34 multiple sclerosis patients, relapsing-remitting MS was present in 31 and secondary progressive MS was present in 3. Peripheral blood TCR-beta repertoires from patients with HTLV-I-associated myelopathy (HAM/TSP), patients with multiple sclerosis, and healthy controls were compared in the study using UMI-based sequencing. The 90 to 110 TCR-beta libraries covered PBMC samples along with longitudinal samples, technical triplicates, and paired sorted CD4+ and CD8+ T-cell subsets. Of the 68 subjects in the cohort, about 14 were HAM/TSP patients, some 35 were multiple sclerosis patients, and about 20 were healthy controls. Overall study outcomes, separate from this receptor: The MS cluster showed no association with clinical or MRI features, and the authors stated that larger cohorts are needed. In phylogenetic analysis, the repertoires of 18 of 34 MS patients grouped into a cluster of related CDR3 sequences, which suggests a possible signature at the repertoire level. Expanded clones from different subjects shared no identical CDR3 amino acid sequences, which suggests that TCR-beta repertoires were private in all groups. TCR clonal expansion was greatest in HAM/TSP patients and smallest in MS patients, who ranked below even healthy controls.

Libraries from unsorted PBMCs were made from 2 million PBMCs kept in RNAlater at -80 degrees C until RNA extraction. The multiple sclerosis patients were enrolled in a US clinical protocol that used magnetic resonance imaging to evaluate disease progression. Peripheral blood was subjected to Ficoll-Hypaque density gradient centrifugation to isolate PBMCs, which were then cryopreserved in liquid nitrogen. The germline V gene specifies MNHEY as CDR1 and SVGAGI as CDR2. Compared with germline, V lacks 5 bases and J lacks 2 bases; bases without a gene match: 1. The CDR3 runs 15 amino acids, cysteine and phenylalanine included. The CDR3 DNA has 45 bases and is translated from base 1. cDNA was synthesized by template-switch 5'RACE using a primer with a 10-nucleotide random unique molecular identifier that tagged each TCR transcript. Every sequencing run covered 15-18 subjects and yielded more than 160 million TCR-beta sequences. Total RNA was extracted with the RNeasy kit. The KAPA Real-time Library Amplification kit was used to amplify TCR-beta VDJ regions with primers targeting the TCR constant region and the 5'RACE anchor. Sample indexes and Illumina adaptors were added in a first PCR, and a second PCR then increased library yield. After Ampure bead purification, the TCR product of roughly 650 bp was size-selected on a 2% E-gel SizeSelection system. Library quality was checked on a Bioanalyzer, concentration was measured with Qubit, and libraries were quantified with the Kapa Library Quantification kit before pooling. Paired-end 2 x 150 bp sequencing of the libraries was performed on an Illumina HiSeq 2500. To increase sequence diversity, roughly 23-30% phiX was spiked into each library pool. Per the original workflow: The quality-filtered reads were processed with the UMI-based MiGEC pipeline, whose error correction step removed more than 75% of the raw TCR sequences. IMGT germline references were used for alignment of VDJ genes, and clonotypes were defined by a unique CDR3 amino acid sequence together with V-J genes. Clonal expansion, Shannon diversity and CDR3 relatedness were evaluated with VDJtools (CalcPairwiseDistances, ClusterSamples), while phylogenetic trees were built in CLCbio workbench. Expanded clones were defined as having at least 8 unique UMIs, based on coefficient-of-variation modelling across technical triplicates. Clones were called with MiXCR by TCRdb after fastp trimmed the public reads at Q25, and only in-frame beta chains were retained. Rows with a matching CDR3 protein are joined into one entry that keeps the most common DNA and genes. The V and J calls reflect TCRdb's pipeline rather than the authors' work. The sample yields over 35,000 distinct CDR3 sequences; 2.5% were counted once. The ten largest make up roughly 2.3% of the sample.

Recombination joined TRBV6-5 with TRBJ2-6; TRBD1 agrees with 9 junctional bases. Sequencing was carried out using PBMCs. The receptor was isolated from a man aged 45-60 years with multiple sclerosis. Here is the DNA: TGTGCCAGCAGTCGACAGGGGGCTGGGGCCAACGTCCTGACTTTC. This codes for CASSRQGAGANVLTF.